These 20 T cell receptor beta chains were sequenced from one sample in a study of healthy donors' naive CD4 and CD8 T cells. Starting from about 0.45 ug of total RNA, TCR libraries were made with linear amplification. In TCRdb, the reads were re-called with MiXCR into one record per CDR3 protein. The sample lists 150,000 to 200,000 distinct CDR3 sequences; about four fifths were seen once. The sample taken for sequencing was naive CD4+ and CD8+ T cells sorted from blood, pooled from several donors. The receptors originated from a pool of human donors in good health; the sample pools cells from several healthy donors.

The V gene is TRBV27, the J gene TRBJ2-7, with TRBD1 identical over 7 bases. The CDR3 is made up of 16 amino acids. The germline gives CDR1 MNHEY, CDR2 SMNVEV (reference sequence). The V and J ends lost 5 bases and 0 bases, in that order; junction bases with no gene match: 10. CDR3 DNA sequence: TGTGCCAGCAGTCCTAGTGTGGCAGGGGGCTCCTACGAGCAGTACTTC. This translates into CASSPSVAGGSYEQYF.

The V and J genes are TRBV27 and TRBJ2-5; tentatively, D is TRBD1 (5 bases). Germline V gene data show CDR1 as MNHEY and CDR2 as SMNVEV (reference sequence). The CDR3 length is 17 residues. Trimming cost V 5 bases and J 5 bases, with 24 bases left between them. The CDR3 DNA sequence: TGTGCCAGCAGTACCCGGTTTAACACCCGTCCAGGGGAGACCCAGTACTTC. It specifies CASSTRFNTRPGETQYF.

In DNA, the CDR3 is TGTGCCAGCAGTTACTCGACGGGGGGCCAAGAGACCCAGTACTTC. It yields the protein CASSYSTGGQETQYF. The V gene is TRBV6-1, the J gene TRBJ2-5; 7 nucleotides align to TRBD2. V trimming: 5 bases; J trimming: 1 base; junction bases outside the gene matches: 7. Germline CDR1 and CDR2: MNHNS and SASEGT. This CDR3 has 15 amino acids.

The CDR3 is CASGLVTTDRAAYNEQFF. DNA of the CDR3: TGTGCTAGTGGTTTGGTAACGACGGACAGGGCGGCCTACAATGAGCAGTTCTTC. The rearrangement joins TRBV12-5 to TRBJ2-1; 8 nucleotides agree with TRBD1. The CDR3 sequence is 18 residues long. Germline CDR1 reads LGHNT; CDR2 reads FRNRAP. The V segment lost 0 bases and the J segment 2 bases; nucleotides outside the gene matches: 9.

This chain uses TRBV29-1 with TRBJ1-5, with 8 bases that match TRBD1. The CDR3 is 14 amino acids. Germline loops: CDR1 SQVTM, CDR2 ANQGSEA. The junction had 11 bases not matched to a gene; V was cut back by 7 bases and J by 6 bases. In DNA, the CDR3 is TGCAGCGCCGCAGGGGGCGACTGGGGTCAGCCCCAGCATTTT. Amino acid sequence: CSAAGGDWGQPQHF.

The chain combines TRBV6-1 with TRBJ1-2; 9 nucleotides match TRBD1. With 7 bases clipped from V and 5 bases from J, the junction kept 5 bases outside the gene matches. The CDR3 extends over 13 amino acids. CDR1 is MNHNS, CDR2 SASEGT, per germline. CDR3 loop: CASTHGQGYGYTF. CDR3 bases: TGTGCCAGCACACACGGACAGGGGTATGGCTACACCTTC.

The chain joins TRBV20-1 to TRBJ2-7; weak D call: TRBD2 (6 bases). The CDR3 totals 15 residues. Germline lookup yields CDR1 DFQATT and CDR2 SNEGSKA (reference sequence). Deletions cut 3 bases from V and 7 bases from J, with 22 bases between. The CDR3 reads CSASWAGGASREQYF. Here the CDR3 DNA reads TGCAGTGCTAGTTGGGCAGGAGGGGCCTCTAGGGAGCAGTACTTC.

J is TRBJ2-1 and V is TRBV15; D unresolved. The CDR3 runs 12 residues. V shed 6 bases and J shed 2 bases, with 5 bases lying between them. Germline CDR1 and CDR2: LNHNV and YYDKDF (reference sequence). CDR3 in DNA: TGTGCCACCAGGTCCCCCTACAATGAGCAGTTCTTC. Its protein product is CATRSPYNEQFF.

This chain uses TRBV27 with TRBJ1-2; perhaps TRBD1 as D (6 bases). The V end was cut by 6 bases, the J end by 1 base, with 18 bases between. The CDR3 length is 16 residues. Germline V gives CDR1 MNHEY, CDR2 SMNVEV (reference sequence). CDR3 region: CASRSTLTGFNYGYTF. The DNA of the CDR3 is TGTGCCAGCAGATCAACCCTGACAGGATTTAACTATGGCTACACCTTC.

The chain joins TRBV6-6 to TRBJ2-3; D may match TRBD1 or TRBD2 (5 bases each). The CDR3 has 19 residues. V was trimmed by 3 bases and J by 0 bases, leaving 22 bases between them. Germline V lookup: CDR1 MNHNY, CDR2 SVGAGI (reference sequence). The CDR3 loop is CASSYAGTINPLSTDTQYF. Here the CDR3 DNA reads TGTGCCAGCAGTTATGCCGGGACCATAAACCCACTAAGCACAGATACGCAGTATTTT.

This rearrangement joins TRBV18 to TRBJ1-1, with a possible D match to TRBD1 (5 bases). This CDR3 has 15 amino acids. Trimming took off 1 base at V and 0 bases at J, with 9 bases between the two ends. The germline V gene encodes CDR1 KGHSH and CDR2 LQKENI. The DNA of the CDR3 is TGTGCCAGCTCACCACAACAGGACATGAACACTGAAGCTTTCTTT. It yields the protein CASSPQQDMNTEAFF.

This clonotype was picked up one time. The J gene is TRBJ2-7, the V gene TRBV19; D not resolved. The ends were cut back, 3 bases at V and 5 bases at J, with 11 bases in the middle. Germline V CDR1 and CDR2: LNHDA, SQIVND (reference sequence). The CDR3 has 13 residues. The CDR3, as DNA: TGTGCCAGTAGTATCAGGCCGGGCAACGAGCAGTACTTC. Translating it yields CASSIRPGNEQYF.

The J gene is TRBJ1-1, the V gene TRBV5-5; TRBD1 agrees at 7 bases. Germline CDR1 is SGHKS and CDR2 is YYEKEE (reference sequence). The CDR3 is 15 residues long. V was pared by 2 bases and J by 6 bases, with 10 bases of the junction left unmatched. CDR3 nucleotide sequence: TGTGCCAGCAGCTTAAGGAGAGACAGGGTGGCTGAAGCTTTCTTT. Translation gives CASSLRRDRVAEAFF.

Points on this clonotype: At one end the junction does not follow the germline gene, possibly because of a read error. The chain is built from TRBV29-1 and TRBJ2-7; 7 bases align to TRBD1. From germline, CDR1 is SQVTM and CDR2 ANQGSEA. There are 13 residues in the CDR3. CDR3 nucleotide sequence: TGTAGCGCTGGGGGACAGTGGGGCTACGAGCAGTACTTC. As protein: CSAGGQWGYEQYF.

The rearrangement joins TRBV6-5 to TRBJ1-3; D is undetermined. This CDR3 spans 13 amino acids. V was cut by 5 bases and J by 4 bases, with 9 bases left in between. The V gene's germline CDR1 is MNHEY and CDR2 SVGAGI. The DNA for the CDR3 is TGTGCCAGCAGTCGCAGGTCGGGAAACACCATATATTTT. Protein product: CASSRRSGNTIYF.

The V and J genes are TRBV18 and TRBJ1-1; D gene unclear. Germline V gives CDR1 KGHSH, CDR2 LQKENI. The CDR3 consists of 12 residues. Trimming shortened V by 3 bases and J by 8 bases, and 10 bases separated the two germline ends. The CDR3 here is CASSPEEREAFF. Written as DNA, the CDR3 is TGTGCCAGCTCACCCGAAGAACGAGAAGCTTTCTTT.

The chain combines TRBV6-5 with TRBJ1-1; D unresolved. V was shortened by 2 bases and J by 8 bases, with 9 bases between the two germline ends. Germline CDR1 and CDR2: MNHEY and SVGAGI. The CDR3 contains 12 residues. CDR3 region: CASSYVGREAFF. The DNA for the CDR3 is TGTGCCAGCAGTTACGTGGGTCGGGAAGCTTTCTTT.

The V and J genes are TRBV4-1 and TRBJ1-2; 7 bases are a match to TRBD1. Germline loops: CDR1 MGHRA, CDR2 YSYEKL. V gave up 2 bases and J gave up 4 bases; unmatched junction bases: 7. The CDR3 is 15 amino acids. This chain's CDR3 is CASSQTGETTYGYTF. The DNA for the CDR3 is TGCGCCAGCAGCCAAACAGGGGAAACCACCTATGGCTACACCTTC.

Notes on this clonotype: Its ends do not fully match the called genes, so a read error is possible. This rearrangement joins TRBV15 to TRBJ1-5, with 11 bases matching TRBD1. CDR1 is LNHNV and CDR2 is YYDKDF in the germline V gene (reference sequence). The CDR3 has 14 residues. The DNA of the CDR3 is TGCGCCACCAGCAGAGGGACAGGGGGGCAGCCCCAGCATTTT. Its protein is CATSRGTGGQPQHF.

This sequence joins TRBV30 and TRBJ1-1; D might be TRBD1 (5 bases). The CDR3 consists of 13 residues. Trimming cost V 1 base and J 3 bases, with 9 bases left between them. Germline CDR1 reads GTSNPN; CDR2 reads SVGIG (reference sequence). The CDR3 nucleotides read TGTGCCTGGAGTGCCGGGACCCACACTGAAGCTTTCTTT. It translates to CAWSAGTHTEAFF. Supplemented by reference TRBV30 and TRBJ1-1, the full variable domain reads SQTIHQWPATLVQPVGSPLSLECTVEGTSNPNLYWYRQAAGRGLQLLFYSVGIGQISSEVPQNLSASRPQDRQFILSSKKLLLSDSGFYLCAWSAGTHTEAFFGQGTRLTVV.